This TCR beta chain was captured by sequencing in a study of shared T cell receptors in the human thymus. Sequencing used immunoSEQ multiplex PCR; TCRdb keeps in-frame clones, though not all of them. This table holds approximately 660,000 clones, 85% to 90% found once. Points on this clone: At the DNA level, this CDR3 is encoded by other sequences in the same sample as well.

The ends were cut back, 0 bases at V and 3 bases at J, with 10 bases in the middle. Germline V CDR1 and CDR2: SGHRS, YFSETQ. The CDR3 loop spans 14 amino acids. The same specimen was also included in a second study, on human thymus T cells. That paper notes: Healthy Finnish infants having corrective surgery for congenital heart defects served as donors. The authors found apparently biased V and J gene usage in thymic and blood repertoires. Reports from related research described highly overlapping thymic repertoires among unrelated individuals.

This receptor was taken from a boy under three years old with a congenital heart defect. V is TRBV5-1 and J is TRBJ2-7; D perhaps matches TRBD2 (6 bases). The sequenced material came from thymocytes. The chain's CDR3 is CASSLAGGNYEQYF. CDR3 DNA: TGCGCCAGCAGCTTGGCGGGCGGGAACTACGAGCAGTACTTC.